The 7 T cell receptor beta chains reported below all come from one sample, sequenced in a study of shared clonotypes between healthy human individuals. Sequenced by immunoSEQ multiplex PCR; TCRdb stores in-frame clones only, minus some. The profile shows 900,000 to 1,200,000 clones, about 80% of them singletons. The sample consisted of memory CD4+ T cells from PBMCs. Subset denoted: CD45RA-negative fraction. The receptors derive from a young man in good health. Some clones in this sample may be carry-over from other donors' samples.

The V and J genes are TRBV19 and TRBJ2-7; 8 bases line up with TRBD2. The CDR3 contains 15 residues. V shed 1 base, J shed 3 bases, and the junction held 5 bases outside the gene matches. In germline, CDR1 is LNHDA, CDR2 SQIVND (reference sequence). CDR3 nucleotide sequence: TGTGCCAGTAGTATAGGGGGACTAGGGAACTACGAGCAGTACTTC. This sequence encodes CASSIGGLGNYEQYF.

The chain combines TRBV5-1 with TRBJ2-1; D gene ambiguous. CDR3 length: 14 amino acids. With 0 bases removed from V and 10 bases from J, the gap between germline ends came to 14 bases. CDR1 and CDR2 (germline): SGHRS, YFSETQ. CDR3 nucleotide sequence: TGCGCCAGCAGCTTGGAAATCTCGTTTAGGGAGCAGTTCTTC. It translates to CASSLEISFREQFF.

The chain has TRBV18 and TRBJ1-1; D gene ambiguous. V shed 3 bases and J shed 8 bases, with 13 bases lying between them. CDR1 is KGHSH, CDR2 LQKENI, per germline. The CDR3 loop spans 13 amino acids. In nucleotides, the CDR3 is TGTGCCAGCTCACCGAGTCTAGATGGGGAAGCTTTCTTT. Protein product: CASSPSLDGEAFF.

The table lists this clone with a count of one. The gene calls are TRBV4-2 and TRBJ1-1; possible D gene TRBD1, 6 bases. The length of the CDR3 is 14 residues. The ends were cut back, 4 bases at V and 5 bases at J, with 14 bases in the middle. The germline V gene has CDR1 LGHNA and CDR2 YNFKEQ. The CDR3 spells CASSLGGGKTEAFF. Written as DNA, the CDR3 is TGTGCCAGCAGCCTTGGGGGCGGGAAGACTGAAGCTTTCTTT.

V gene TRBV28 combines with J gene TRBJ2-3; D is unresolved. Trimming pared 10 bases from V and 3 bases from J, leaving 11 bases between. The CDR3 runs to 12 residues. From germline, CDR1 is MDHEN and CDR2 SYDVKM. The CDR3 spells CAITGGTDTQYF. CDR3 DNA: TGTGCCATTACCGGCGGTACAGATACGCAGTATTTT.

On this clone: A much more abundant neighbour one base away suggests this may be a read error. At the DNA level, this CDR3 is encoded by other sequences in the same sample as well. The rearrangement links TRBV9 to TRBJ2-3; D is unresolved. The CDR3 totals 12 residues. V dropped 3 bases and J dropped 2 bases, with 4 bases sitting between them. CDR1 is SGDLS, CDR2 YYNGEE, per germline. CDR3 nucleotide sequence: TGTGCCAGCAGCGCCACCACAGATACGCAGTATTTT. Protein: CASSATTDTQYF. The full variable domain, in which reference TRBV9 and TRBJ2-3 provide the parts outside the CDR3, is DSGVTQTPKHLITATGQRVTLRCSPRSGDLSVYWYQQSLDQGLQFLIQYYNGEERAKGNILERFSAQQFPDLHSELNLSSLELGDSALYFCASSATTDTQYFGPGTRLTVL.

The DNA for the CDR3 is TGTGCCAGCAGTCCTCCGGACAGGGGGCCATCAAAGCAGTACTTC. Protein sequence: CASSPPDRGPSKQYF. J is TRBJ2-7 and V is TRBV28, with 11 positions matching TRBD1. V lost 5 bases to trimming and J lost 8 bases; unmatched junction nucleotides: 11. The CDR3 runs to 15 residues. The germline CDR1 and CDR2 sequences are MDHEN and SYDVKM.